The 20 T cell receptor beta chains below come from one sample, sequenced in a study of blood T cell repertoires in COVID-19. Assay: immunoSEQ multiplex PCR; the TCRdb copy retains only in-frame clones and omits some. The sample lists 150,000 to 200,000 clones; more than 80% were seen once. The sequencing input was peripheral blood. Every receptor here comes from a man aged 50-59 years with acute or convalescent COVID-19.

The V gene is TRBV14, the J gene TRBJ1-3; D is unclear. Germline values: CDR1 SGHDN, CDR2 FVKESK. The length of the CDR3 is 14 residues. The germline V and J ends were trimmed by 0 bases and 3 bases, with 6 bases remaining between them. The CDR3 DNA reads as TGTGCCAGCAGCCAAGATGTCGGTGGAAACACCATATATTTT. Translating gives CASSQDVGGNTIYF.

This clone was detected once. The chain couples TRBV30 to TRBJ2-2; 8 nucleotides agree with TRBD1. V lost 0 bases, J lost 3 bases, and 6 bases stayed unmatched. CDR1 is GTSNPN, CDR2 SVGIG, per germline (reference sequence). This CDR3 is built from 16 residues. In DNA, the CDR3 is TGTGCCTGGAGTGTAGTGGGCAGGGGGCACACCGGGGAGCTGTTTTTT. Translated, it gives CAWSVVGRGHTGELFF.

This clone was observed once. The CDR3 sequence: CASSLGVTGTGQETQYF. The CDR3 DNA is TGTGCCAGCAGCTTAGGCGTTACGGGTACTGGTCAAGAGACCCAGTACTTC. This rearrangement joins TRBV7-9 to TRBJ2-5, with D unclear. Germline CDR1 reads SEHNR; CDR2 reads FQNEAQ (reference sequence). Between the trimmed V and J ends, which lost 1 base and 2 bases, there was a span of 17 bases. CDR3 length: 17 residues.

The chain employs TRBV27 and TRBJ2-1; 9 bases match TRBD1. From germline, CDR1 is MNHEY and CDR2 SMNVEV (reference sequence). The CDR3 consists of 13 residues. Trimming cost V 5 bases and J 4 bases; bases outside gene matches: 0. CDR3 sequence: CASSGTGYNEQFF. The CDR3, as DNA: TGTGCCAGCAGTGGGACAGGGTACAATGAGCAGTTCTTC.

CDR3 sequence: CASSKTAPYEQYF. DNA for the CDR3: TGTGCCAGCAGCAAGACAGCCCCCTACGAGCAGTACTTC. This chain connects TRBV6-2 or TRBV6-3 to TRBJ2-7, with a tentative D call TRBD1 (5 bases). This CDR3 region has 13 residues. The germline V gene encodes CDR1 MNHEY and CDR2 SVGEGT. The V end lost 6 bases, the J end lost 2 bases, and 11 bases lay between the germline ends.

On this clone: Other DNA sequences in this sample translate to the same CDR3. The V and J genes are TRBV18 and TRBJ2-7; 7 bases line up with TRBD2. Looked up from germline, CDR1 is KGHSH and CDR2 is LQKENI. This CDR3 contains 13 residues. J lost 5 bases, V lost 3 bases, and 4 bases had no gene match. The CDR3 coding sequence is TGTGCCAGCTCACCTTCACGGGAGGACGAGCAGTACTTC. Amino acid sequence: CASSPSREDEQYF.

The CDR3 region is CASSLAGVETGELFF. The DNA of the CDR3 is TGTGCCAGCAGCTTGGCGGGAGTAGAGACCGGGGAGCTGTTTTTT. V gene TRBV7-3 combines with J gene TRBJ2-2; TRBD2 matches at 7 bases. The CDR3 has 15 residues. CDR1 SGHTA and CDR2 FQGTGA come from the germline V gene. The junction had 6 bases not matched to a gene; V was cut back by 3 bases and J by 5 bases.

The rearrangement uses TRBV7-9 and TRBJ2-5; D possibly corresponds to TRBD1 (6 bases). Germline CDR1 and CDR2: SEHNR and FQNEAQ (reference sequence). The CDR3 contains 15 residues. Trimming took 5 bases from V and 2 from J, leaving 15 bases between them. CDR3 residues: CASSPAPGVQETQYF. Here the CDR3 DNA reads TGTGCCAGCAGCCCCGCCCCAGGGGTTCAAGAGACCCAGTACTTC.

V usage is TRBV29-1 and J usage is TRBJ1-2; unclear D gene. In germline, CDR1 is SQVTM, CDR2 ANQGSEA. V dropped 3 bases and J dropped 0 bases, with 14 bases sitting between them. CDR3 size: 15 residues. CDR3 amino acids: CSVEGIPSANYGYTF. Written as DNA, the CDR3 is TGCAGCGTTGAGGGCATCCCATCAGCTAACTATGGCTACACCTTC.

The V gene is TRBV6-5, the J gene TRBJ1-5; no reliable D call. CDR3 length: 15 residues. V dropped 2 bases and J dropped 4 bases, with 12 bases sitting between them. Germline V gene data show CDR1 as MNHEY and CDR2 as SVGAGI. The CDR3, as DNA: TGTGCCAGCAGTTACAACCGGTCGCCTAATCAGCCCCAGCATTTT. This gives the protein CASSYNRSPNQPQHF.

The chain couples TRBV4-2 to TRBJ1-1; D is unclear. CDR3 length equals 13 residues. Germline V gives CDR1 LGHNA, CDR2 YNFKEQ. Trimming pared 4 bases from V and 0 bases from J, leaving 6 bases between. Here the CDR3 reads CASSRDVNTEAFF. The DNA for the CDR3 is TGTGCCAGCAGCCGAGACGTGAACACTGAAGCTTTCTTT.

The CDR3 DNA follows: TGTGCCAGCAGCCCACGACACCTCCAAGAGACCCAGTACTTC. The encoded protein is CASSPRHLQETQYF. The V call is TRBV7-2, the J call TRBJ2-5; no clear D. The V gene's germline CDR1 is SGHTA and CDR2 FQGNSA. V lost 5 bases to trimming and J lost 1 base, with 11 bases between them. The CDR3 extends over 14 amino acids.

The chain uses TRBV7-7 and TRBJ2-2; 7 bases are shared with TRBD2. Germline CDR1 is SSHAT and CDR2 is FNYEAQ (reference sequence). Unmatched junction bases numbered 3, after V lost 6 bases and J lost 2 bases. This CDR3 region has 14 residues. The CDR3 loop is CASRAGVNTGELFF. The CDR3, as DNA: TGTGCCAGCAGGGCGGGAGTTAACACCGGGGAGCTGTTTTTT.

J is TRBJ1-1 and V is TRBV19; 8 positions match TRBD1. Germline lookup yields CDR1 LNHDA and CDR2 SQIVND (reference sequence). Losses at the gene ends were 5 bases for V and 0 bases for J; bases not matched to a gene: 5. This CDR3 is built from 15 residues. CDR3 sequence: CASSRRQGLNTEAFF. The CDR3 DNA is TGTGCCAGTAGTCGGCGACAGGGGCTGAACACTGAAGCTTTCTTT.

This rearrangement joins TRBV12-3 or TRBV12-4 to TRBJ1-4, with 8 bases aligning to TRBD1. The CDR3 spans 13 residues. J lost 7 bases, V lost 7 bases, and 5 bases had no gene match. CDR3 protein: CASTPTGVEKLFF. As DNA, the CDR3 is TGTGCCAGCACCCCGACAGGGGTTGAAAAACTGTTTTTT.

The chain employs TRBV28 and TRBJ1-5; weak D call: TRBD1 (5 bases). The V gene's germline CDR1 is MDHEN and CDR2 SYDVKM. The germline V and J ends were trimmed by 7 bases and 6 bases, with 16 bases remaining between them. The CDR3 has 14 residues. The CDR3 sequence is CASNFGGVSQPQHF. Written as DNA, the CDR3 is TGTGCCAGCAACTTTGGAGGGGTGTCTCAGCCCCAGCATTTT. The full variable domain, completed using reference TRBV28 and TRBJ1-5, is DVKVTQSSRYLVKRTGEKVFLECVQDMDHENMFWYRQDPGLGLRLIYFSYDVKMKEKGDIPEGYSVSREKKERFSLILESASTNQTSMYLCASNFGGVSQPQHFGDGTRLSIL.

This chain uses TRBV15 with TRBJ1-1; a weak D match, TRBD1 (5 bases). V was pared by 9 bases and J by 0 bases, with 23 bases between. The germline V gene has CDR1 LNHNV and CDR2 YYDKDF (reference sequence). The CDR3 length is 17 residues. CDR3 DNA: TGTGCCACTCACCAGAGATACGGGCGGGGCATGAACACTGAAGCTTTCTTT. It yields the protein CATHQRYGRGMNTEAFF. The full variable domain, its missing parts supplied by reference TRBV15 and TRBJ1-1, is DAMVIQNPRYQVTQFGKPVTLSCSQTLNHNVMYWYQQKSSQAPKLLFHYYDKDFNNEADTPDNFQSRRPNTSFCFLDIRSPGLGDTAMYLCATHQRYGRGMNTEAFFGQGTRLTVV.

This clone appeared once. This rearrangement joins TRBV5-6 to TRBJ1-2; D is uncertain. The germline V and J ends were trimmed by 3 bases and 4 bases, with 13 bases remaining between them. This CDR3 contains 14 residues. CDR1 and CDR2 (germline): SGHDT, YYEEEE. The CDR3 nucleotides read TGTGCCAGCAGCTCACGGTTCTCGAGCTATGGCTACACCTTC. This translates into CASSSRFSSYGYTF.

J is TRBJ2-3 and V is TRBV27; a possible D gene is TRBD1 (5 bases). Trimming cost V 2 bases and J 0 bases, with 9 bases left between them. In germline, CDR1 is MNHEY, CDR2 SMNVEV (reference sequence). CDR3 length equals 15 residues. This CDR3 is CASSLLPGSTDTQYF. In nucleotides, the CDR3 is TGTGCCAGCAGTTTACTTCCAGGGAGCACAGATACGCAGTATTTT.

J is TRBJ2-7 and V is TRBV2; D perhaps matches TRBD2 (5 bases). The germline gives CDR1 SNHLY, CDR2 FYNNEI. The CDR3 sequence is 13 residues long. V was clipped by 7 bases and J by 2 bases, with 12 bases between them. The CDR3 DNA reads as TGTGCCAGCATGGGGAGTCCCCCCTACGAGCAGTACTTC. The encoded protein is CASMGSPPYEQYF. Full variable domain (missing parts from reference TRBV2 and TRBJ2-7): EPEVTQTPSHQVTQMGQEVILRCVPISNHLYFYWYRQILGQKVEFLVSFYNNEISEKSEIFDDQFSVERPDGSNFTLKIRSTKLEDSAMYFCASMGSPPYEQYFGPGTRLTVT.